This T cell receptor beta chain was retrieved from a study of T cell repertoires in cytomegalovirus infection. Regarding this clonotype: As yet, its antigen is unknown. One end of the junction is discordant with germline, which a read error may explain.

Points from the study as a whole: HLA-C-restricted CMV-specific TCR beta clonotypes prevailed in the ex vivo response.

MiXCR, applied by TCRdb to the reads, yields one record per CDR3 protein. In the table there are about 98,000 distinct CDR3 sequences, 16% of which are singletons. CDR3 length equals 15 residues. Germline loops: CDR1 MNHEY, CDR2 SMNVEV (reference sequence). The rearrangement joins TRBV27 to TRBJ1-4; the D is unclear. Material for sequencing was PBMCs. This sequence was found in a human donor in good health (CMV status not recorded). Some clones in this sample may be carry-over from other donors' samples. The CDR3 loop reads CAGSRWGDSNEKLFF. CDR3 bases: TGTGCCGGCAGTCGATGGGGAGATTCTAATGAAAAACTGTTTTTT. The whole variable domain, remainder taken from reference TRBV27 and TRBJ1-4, is EAQVTQNPRYLITVTGKKLTVTCSQNMNHEYMSWYRQDPGLGLRQIYYSMNVEVTDKGDVPEGYKVSRKEKRNFPLILESPSPNQTSLYFCAGSRWGDSNEKLFFGSGTQLSVL.